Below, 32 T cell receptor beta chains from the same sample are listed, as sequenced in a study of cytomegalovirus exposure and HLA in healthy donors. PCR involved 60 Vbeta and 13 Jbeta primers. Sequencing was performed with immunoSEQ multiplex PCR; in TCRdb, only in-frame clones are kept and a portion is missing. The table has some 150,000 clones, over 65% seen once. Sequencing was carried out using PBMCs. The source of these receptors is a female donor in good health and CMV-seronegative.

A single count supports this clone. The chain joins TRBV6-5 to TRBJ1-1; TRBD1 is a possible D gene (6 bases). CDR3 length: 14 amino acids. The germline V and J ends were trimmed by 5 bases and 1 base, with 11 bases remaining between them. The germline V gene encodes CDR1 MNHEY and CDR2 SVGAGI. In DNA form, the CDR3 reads TGTGCCAGCAGTGAGACAGGAACGAACACTGAAGCTTTCTTT. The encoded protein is CASSETGTNTEAFF.

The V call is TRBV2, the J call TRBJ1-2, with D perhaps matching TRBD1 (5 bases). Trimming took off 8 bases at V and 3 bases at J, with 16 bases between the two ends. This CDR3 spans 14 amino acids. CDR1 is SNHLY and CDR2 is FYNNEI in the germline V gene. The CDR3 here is CASVGGEVYYGYTF. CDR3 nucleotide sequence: TGTGCCAGCGTGGGAGGGGAGGTATACTATGGCTACACCTTC.

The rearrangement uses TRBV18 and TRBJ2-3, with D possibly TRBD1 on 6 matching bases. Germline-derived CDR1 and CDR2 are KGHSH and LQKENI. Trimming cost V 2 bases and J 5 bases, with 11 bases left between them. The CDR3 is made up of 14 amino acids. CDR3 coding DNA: TGTGCCAGCTCACCAGGTGGGGGCGGAGATACGCAGTATTTT. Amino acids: CASSPGGGGDTQYF.

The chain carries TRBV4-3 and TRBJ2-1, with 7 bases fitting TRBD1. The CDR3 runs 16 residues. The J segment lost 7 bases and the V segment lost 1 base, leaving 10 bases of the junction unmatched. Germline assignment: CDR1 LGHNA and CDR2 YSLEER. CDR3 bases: TGCGCCAGCAGCCAAGGACTTCACAGGGGTCGGAATGAGCAGTTCTTC. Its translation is CASSQGLHRGRNEQFF.

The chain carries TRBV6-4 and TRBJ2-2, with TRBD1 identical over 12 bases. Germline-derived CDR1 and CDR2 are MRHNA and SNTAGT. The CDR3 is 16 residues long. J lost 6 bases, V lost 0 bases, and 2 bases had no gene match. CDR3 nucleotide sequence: TGTGCCAGCAGTGACTCGGGACAGGGGGCTTCCGGGGAGCTGTTTTTT. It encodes CASSDSGQGASGELFF.

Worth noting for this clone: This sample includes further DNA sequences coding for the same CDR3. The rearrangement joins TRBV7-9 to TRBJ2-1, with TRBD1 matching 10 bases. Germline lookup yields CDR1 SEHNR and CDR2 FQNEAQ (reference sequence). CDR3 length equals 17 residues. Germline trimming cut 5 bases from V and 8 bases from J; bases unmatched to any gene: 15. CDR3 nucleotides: TGTGCCAGCAGCCCAGAGCTGCGACAGGGGGCTTCATATGAGCAGTTCTTC. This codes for CASSPELRQGASYEQFF.

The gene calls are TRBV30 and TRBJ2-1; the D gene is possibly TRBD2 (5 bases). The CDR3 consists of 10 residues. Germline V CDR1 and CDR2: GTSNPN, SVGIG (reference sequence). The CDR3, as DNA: TGTGCGGGGAGTGTGGCGGGGCAGTTCTTC. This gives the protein CAGSVAGQFF.

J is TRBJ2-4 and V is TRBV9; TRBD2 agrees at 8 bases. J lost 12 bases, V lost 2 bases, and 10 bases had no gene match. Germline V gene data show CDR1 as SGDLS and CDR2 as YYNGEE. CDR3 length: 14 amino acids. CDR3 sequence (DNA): TGTGCCAGCAGCGTGGCAAGCGGGGGTGACAGTCAGTACTTC. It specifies CASSVASGGDSQYF. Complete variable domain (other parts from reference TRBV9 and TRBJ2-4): DSGVTQTPKHLITATGQRVTLRCSPRSGDLSVYWYQQSLDQGLQFLIQYYNGEERAKGNILERFSAQQFPDLHSELNLSSLELGDSALYFCASSVASGGDSQYFGAGTRLSVL.

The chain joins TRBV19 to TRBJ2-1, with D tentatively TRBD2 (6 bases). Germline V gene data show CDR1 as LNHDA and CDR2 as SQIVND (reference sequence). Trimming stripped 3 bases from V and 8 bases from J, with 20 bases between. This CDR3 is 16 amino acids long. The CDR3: CASSMNRRRGKDEQFF. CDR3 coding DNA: TGTGCCAGTAGTATGAATCGTCGGAGGGGAAAGGATGAGCAGTTCTTC.

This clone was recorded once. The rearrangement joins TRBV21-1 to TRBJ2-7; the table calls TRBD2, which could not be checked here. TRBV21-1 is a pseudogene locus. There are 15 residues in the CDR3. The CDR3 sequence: CASSKVRDWDLEQYF. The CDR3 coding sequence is TGTGCCAGCAGCAAAGTTCGGGACTGGGACCTCGAGCAGTACTTC.

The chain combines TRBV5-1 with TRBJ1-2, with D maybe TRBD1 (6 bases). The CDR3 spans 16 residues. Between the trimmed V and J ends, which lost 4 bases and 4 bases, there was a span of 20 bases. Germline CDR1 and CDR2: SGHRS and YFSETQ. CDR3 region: CASSPGPGATSYGYTF. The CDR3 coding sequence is TGCGCCAGCAGCCCAGGTCCAGGGGCAACCAGCTATGGCTACACCTTC.

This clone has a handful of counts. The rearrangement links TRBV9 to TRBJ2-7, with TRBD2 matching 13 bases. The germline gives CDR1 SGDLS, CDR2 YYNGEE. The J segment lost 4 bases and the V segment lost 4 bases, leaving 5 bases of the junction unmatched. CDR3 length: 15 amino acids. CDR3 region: CASSKTSGRQYEQYF. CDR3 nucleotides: TGTGCCAGCAGCAAGACTAGCGGGAGGCAGTACGAGCAGTACTTC.

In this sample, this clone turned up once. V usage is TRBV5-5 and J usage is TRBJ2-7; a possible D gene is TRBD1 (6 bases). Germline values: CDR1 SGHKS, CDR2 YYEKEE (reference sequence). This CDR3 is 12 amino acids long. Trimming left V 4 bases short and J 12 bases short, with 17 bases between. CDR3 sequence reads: CASSLVVGARYF. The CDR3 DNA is TGTGCCAGCAGCCTCGTGGTGGGGGCGCGGTACTTC.

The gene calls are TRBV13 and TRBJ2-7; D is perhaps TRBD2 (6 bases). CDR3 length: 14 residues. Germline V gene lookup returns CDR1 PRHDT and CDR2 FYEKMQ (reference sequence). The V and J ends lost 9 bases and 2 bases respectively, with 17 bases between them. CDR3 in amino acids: CASPGLSPTYEQYF. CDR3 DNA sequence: TGTGCCAGTCCGGGACTCTCACCCACCTACGAGCAGTACTTC. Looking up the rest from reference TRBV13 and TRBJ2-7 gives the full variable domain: AAGVIQSPRHLIKEKRETATLKCYPIPRHDTVYWYQQGPGQDPQFLISFYEKMQSDKGSIPDRFSAQQFSDYHSELNMSSLELGDSALYFCASPGLSPTYEQYFGPGTRLTVT.

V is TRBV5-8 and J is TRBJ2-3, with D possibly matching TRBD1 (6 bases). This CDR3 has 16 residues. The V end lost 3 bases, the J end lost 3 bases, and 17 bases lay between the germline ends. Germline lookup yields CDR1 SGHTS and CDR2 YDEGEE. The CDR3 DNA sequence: TGTGCCAGCAGCTCTTACAGGGCGAGGGTAACAGATACGCAGTATTTT. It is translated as CASSSYRARVTDTQYF.

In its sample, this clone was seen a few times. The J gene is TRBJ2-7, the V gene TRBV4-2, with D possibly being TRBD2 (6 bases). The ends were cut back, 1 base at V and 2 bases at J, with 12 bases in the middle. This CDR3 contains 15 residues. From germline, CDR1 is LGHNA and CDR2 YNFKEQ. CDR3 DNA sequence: TGTGCCAGCAGCCAAGGTTCGGGACTCCCCTACGAGCAGTACTTC. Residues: CASSQGSGLPYEQYF.

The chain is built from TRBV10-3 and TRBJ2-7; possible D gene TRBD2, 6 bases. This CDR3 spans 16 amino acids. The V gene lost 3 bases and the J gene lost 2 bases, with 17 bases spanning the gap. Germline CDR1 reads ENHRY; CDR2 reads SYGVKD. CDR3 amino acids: CAISDPGGIPTYEQYF. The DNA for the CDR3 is TGTGCCATCAGTGACCCTGGCGGGATACCGACCTACGAGCAGTACTTC.

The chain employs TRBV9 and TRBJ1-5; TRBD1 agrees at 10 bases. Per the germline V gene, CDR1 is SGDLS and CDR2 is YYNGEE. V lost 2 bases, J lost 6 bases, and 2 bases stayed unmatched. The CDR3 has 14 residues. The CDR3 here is CASSVTGGGQPQHF. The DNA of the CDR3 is TGTGCCAGCAGCGTGACAGGGGGCGGTCAGCCCCAGCATTTT.

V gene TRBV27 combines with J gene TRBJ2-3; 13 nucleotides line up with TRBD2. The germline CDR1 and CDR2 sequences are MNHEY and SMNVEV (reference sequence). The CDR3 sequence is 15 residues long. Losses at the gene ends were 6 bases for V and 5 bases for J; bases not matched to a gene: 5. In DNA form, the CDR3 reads TGTGCCAGCAGGTCACTAGCGGGAGGGGTAGATACGCAGTATTTT. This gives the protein CASRSLAGGVDTQYF.

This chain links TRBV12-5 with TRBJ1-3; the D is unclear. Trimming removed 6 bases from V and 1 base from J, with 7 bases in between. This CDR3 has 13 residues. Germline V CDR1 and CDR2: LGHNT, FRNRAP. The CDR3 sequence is CASGRGSGNTIYF. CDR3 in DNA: TGTGCTAGTGGGCGGGGTTCTGGAAACACCATATATTTT.

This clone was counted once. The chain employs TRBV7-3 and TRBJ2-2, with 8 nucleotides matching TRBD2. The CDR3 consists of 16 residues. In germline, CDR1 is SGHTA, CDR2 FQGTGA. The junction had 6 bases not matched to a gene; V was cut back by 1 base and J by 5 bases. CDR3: CASSLMAGGQTGELFF. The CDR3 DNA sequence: TGTGCCAGCAGCTTAATGGCGGGGGGTCAGACCGGGGAGCTGTTTTTT.

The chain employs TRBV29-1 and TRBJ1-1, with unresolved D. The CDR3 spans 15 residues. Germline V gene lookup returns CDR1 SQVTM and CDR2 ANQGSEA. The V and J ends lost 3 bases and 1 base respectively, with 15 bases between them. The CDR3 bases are TGCAGCGTTGACGGAGAGGTGGTTTCGAACACTGAAGCTTTCTTT. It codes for CSVDGEVVSNTEAFF.

The CDR3 spells CASSLGVEQPQHF. The CDR3 DNA sequence: TGCGCCAGCAGCCTAGGGGTTGAGCAGCCCCAGCATTTT. V is TRBV4-1 and J is TRBJ1-5; a possible D gene is TRBD1 (5 bases). Germline lookup yields CDR1 MGHRA and CDR2 YSYEKL. Trimming took 4 bases from V and 7 from J, leaving 11 bases between them. This CDR3 has 13 amino acids.

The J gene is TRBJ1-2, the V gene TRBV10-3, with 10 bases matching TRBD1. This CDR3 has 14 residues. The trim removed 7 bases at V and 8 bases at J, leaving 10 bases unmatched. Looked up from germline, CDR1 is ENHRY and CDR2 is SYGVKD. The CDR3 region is CAIKGWTGGMGYTF. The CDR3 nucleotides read TGTGCCATCAAAGGGTGGACAGGGGGAATGGGCTACACCTTC.

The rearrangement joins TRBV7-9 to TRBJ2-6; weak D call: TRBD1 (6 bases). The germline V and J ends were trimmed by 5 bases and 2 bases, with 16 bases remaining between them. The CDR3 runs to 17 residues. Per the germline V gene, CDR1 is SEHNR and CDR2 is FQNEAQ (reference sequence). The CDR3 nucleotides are TGTGCCAGCAGCCGAGGGGGACCCAGACCTGGGGCCAACGTCCTGACTTTC. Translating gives CASSRGGPRPGANVLTF.

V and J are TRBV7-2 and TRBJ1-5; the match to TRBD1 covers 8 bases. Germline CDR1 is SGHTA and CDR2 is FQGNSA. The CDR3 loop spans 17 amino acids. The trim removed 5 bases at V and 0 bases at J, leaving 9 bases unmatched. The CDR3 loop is CASSPGQDSYSNQPQHF. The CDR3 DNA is TGTGCCAGCAGCCCGGGACAGGACTCCTATAGCAATCAGCCCCAGCATTTT.

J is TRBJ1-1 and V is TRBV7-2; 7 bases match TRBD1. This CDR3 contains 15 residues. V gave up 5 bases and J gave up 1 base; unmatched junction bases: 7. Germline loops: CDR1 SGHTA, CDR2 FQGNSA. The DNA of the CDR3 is TGTGCCAGCAGCCTAGGGGGCAAGGGGAACACTGAAGCTTTCTTT. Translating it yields CASSLGGKGNTEAFF.

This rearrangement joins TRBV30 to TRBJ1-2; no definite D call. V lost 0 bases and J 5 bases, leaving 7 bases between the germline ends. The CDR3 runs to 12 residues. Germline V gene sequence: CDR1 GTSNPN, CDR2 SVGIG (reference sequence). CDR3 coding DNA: TGTGCCTGGAGTGTATCGGGGTATGGCTACACCTTC. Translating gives CAWSVSGYGYTF.

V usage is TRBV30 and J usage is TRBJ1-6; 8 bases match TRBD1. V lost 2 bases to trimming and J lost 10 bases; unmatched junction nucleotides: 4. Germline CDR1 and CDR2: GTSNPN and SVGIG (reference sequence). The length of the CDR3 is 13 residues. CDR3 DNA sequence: TGTGCCTGGAGTCCACAGGGGGGGTCACCCCTCCACTTT. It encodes CAWSPQGGSPLHF.

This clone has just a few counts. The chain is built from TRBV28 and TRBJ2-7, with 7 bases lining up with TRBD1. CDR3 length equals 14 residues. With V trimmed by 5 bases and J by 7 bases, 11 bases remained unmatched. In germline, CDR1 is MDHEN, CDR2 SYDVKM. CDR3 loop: CASSPGQALREQYF. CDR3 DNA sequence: TGTGCCAGCAGTCCTGGACAGGCCCTTAGGGAGCAGTACTTC.

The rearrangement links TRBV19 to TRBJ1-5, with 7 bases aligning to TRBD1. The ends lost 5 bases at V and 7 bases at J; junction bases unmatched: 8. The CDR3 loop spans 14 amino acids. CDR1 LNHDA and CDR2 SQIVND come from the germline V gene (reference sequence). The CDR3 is CASSVTGVQQPQHF. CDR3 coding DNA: TGTGCCAGTAGTGTCACAGGGGTGCAACAGCCCCAGCATTTT. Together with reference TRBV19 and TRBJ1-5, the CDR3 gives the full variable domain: DGGITQSPKYLFRKEGQNVTLSCEQNLNHDAMYWYRQDPGQGLRLIYYSQIVNDFQKGDIAEGYSVSREKKESFPLTVTSAQKNPTAFYLCASSVTGVQQPQHFGDGTRLSIL.

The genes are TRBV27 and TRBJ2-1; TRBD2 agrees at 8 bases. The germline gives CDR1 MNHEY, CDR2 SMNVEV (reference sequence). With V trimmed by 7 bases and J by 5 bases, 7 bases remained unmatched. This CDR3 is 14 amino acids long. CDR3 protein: CASKLAGYHNEQFF. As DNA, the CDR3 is TGTGCCAGCAAATTAGCGGGATACCACAATGAGCAGTTCTTC.